This entry is about one T cell receptor (beta chain). Its antigen remains unidentified. The CDR3 length is 15 residues. Germline-derived CDR1 and CDR2 are MDHEN and SYDVKM. Trimming took 6 bases from V and 0 from J; bases not matched to a gene: 4. Sequenced by immunoSEQ multiplex PCR; TCRdb stores in-frame clones only, minus some. The sample comprises approximately 1.5 million clones, 95% to 99% of which are singletons, and roughly 0.42% rests with the top ten. The sample is drawn from a study of shared clonotypes between healthy human individuals. Overall study results and limits: The study found roughly 5% of naive CD4 clonotypes shared across a handful of donors. Rarefaction indicated that sorted-subset sequencing remained incomplete although depth was large.

The TCR comes from a man aged 30-40 years in good health. The genes are TRBV28 and TRBJ2-1; 8 bases match TRBD1. The sequenced sample consisted of naive CD4+ T cells sorted from blood. Documented subset: CD45RA+ positively selected. The CDR3 region has the DNA TGTGCCAGCAGCACAGACAGGGGCTCCTACAATGAGCAGTTCTTC. Protein: CASSTDRGSYNEQFF.